This T cell receptor (beta chain) was captured by sequencing in a study of cytomegalovirus exposure and HLA in healthy donors. Study-level results: TRBV6-2, TRBV6-3 and some other V segments were unresolvable in 87-base-pair reads.

The PCR made use of 60 Vbeta and 13 Jbeta primers. Measured with immunoSEQ multiplex PCR; TCRdb has only the in-frame clones, and not every one. The data contain some 93,000 clones, under 85% of them seen just once; the ten biggest clones take up approximately 3.3%. Germline lookup yields CDR1 GTSNPN and CDR2 SVGIG (reference sequence). J was trimmed by 8 bases and V by 3 bases; bases with no gene match: 3. The CDR3 covers 14 residues. Points on this clone: Antigen: not known.

Specimen: PBMCs. This sequence originates from a woman aged 40 to 50 in good health and CMV-seronegative. This rearrangement joins TRBV30 to TRBJ2-2, with 13 positions matching TRBD2. The CDR3 nucleotides are TGTGCCTGGAGACTAGCGGGAGGGACGGGGGAGCTGTTTTTT. Translation gives CAWRLAGGTGELFF.